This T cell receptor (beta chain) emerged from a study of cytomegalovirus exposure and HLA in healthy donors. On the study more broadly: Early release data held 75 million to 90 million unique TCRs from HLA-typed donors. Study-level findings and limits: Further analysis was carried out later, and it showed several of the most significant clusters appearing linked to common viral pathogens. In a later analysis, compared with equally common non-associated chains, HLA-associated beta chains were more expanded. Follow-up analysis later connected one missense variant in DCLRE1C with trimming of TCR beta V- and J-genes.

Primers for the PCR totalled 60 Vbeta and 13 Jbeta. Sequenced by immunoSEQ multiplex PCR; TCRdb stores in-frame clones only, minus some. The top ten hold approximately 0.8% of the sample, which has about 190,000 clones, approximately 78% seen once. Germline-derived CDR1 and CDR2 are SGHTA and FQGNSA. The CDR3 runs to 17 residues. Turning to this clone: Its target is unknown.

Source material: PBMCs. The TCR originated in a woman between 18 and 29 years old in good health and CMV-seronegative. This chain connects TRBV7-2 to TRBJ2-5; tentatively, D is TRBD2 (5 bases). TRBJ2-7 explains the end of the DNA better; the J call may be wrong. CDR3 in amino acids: CASSPVSFTGFYHEQYF. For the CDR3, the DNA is TGTGCCAGCAGCCCCGTCAGCTTCACGGGGTTTTACCACGAGCAGTACTTC.